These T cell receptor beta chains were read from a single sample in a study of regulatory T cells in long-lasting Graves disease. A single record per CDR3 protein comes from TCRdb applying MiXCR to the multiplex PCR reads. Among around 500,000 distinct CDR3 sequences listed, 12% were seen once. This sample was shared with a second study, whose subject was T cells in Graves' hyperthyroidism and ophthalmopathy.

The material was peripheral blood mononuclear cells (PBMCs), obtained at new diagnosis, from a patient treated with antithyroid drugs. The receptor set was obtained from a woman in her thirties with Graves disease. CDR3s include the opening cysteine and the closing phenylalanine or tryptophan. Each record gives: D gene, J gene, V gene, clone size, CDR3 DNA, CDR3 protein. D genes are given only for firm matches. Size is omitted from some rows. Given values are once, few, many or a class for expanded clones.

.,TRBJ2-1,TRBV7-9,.,TGTGCCAGCAGCTTAGGTTTCGGGAGAGCCTACAATGAGCAGTTCTTC,CASSLGFGRAYNEQFF
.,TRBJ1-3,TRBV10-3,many,TGTGCCATCAGTGGACCGGGACAAACTGGAAACACCATATATTTT,CAISGPGQTGNTIYF
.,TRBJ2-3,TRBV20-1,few,TGCAGTGCTTTGGACCGGACATCTAGCACAGATACGCAGTATTTT,CSALDRTSSTDTQYF
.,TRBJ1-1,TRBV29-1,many,TGCAGCGTTGAAGAGGACGTTTACACTGAAGCTTTCTTT,CSVEEDVYTEAFF
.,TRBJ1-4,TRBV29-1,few,TGCAGCGTTGAACGACTCTCCCGGGGGATGGGTGAAAAACTGTTTTTT,CSVERLSRGMGEKLFF
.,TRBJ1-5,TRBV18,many,TGTGCCAGCTCACCATCCGAGGGTCAGCCCCAGCATTTT,CASSPSEGQPQHF
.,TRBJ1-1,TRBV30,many,TGTGCCTGGAGTTCGGCGATAGGGACTGAAGCTTTCTTT,CAWSSAIGTEAFF
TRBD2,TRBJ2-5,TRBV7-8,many,TGTGCCAGCAGCTTAGGTCTAGCGGGAGATGGGGAGACCCAGTACTTC,CASSLGLAGDGETQYF
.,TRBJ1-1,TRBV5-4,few,TGTGCCAGCAGCGCCGGGACGGGACAACAGAACACTGAAGCTTTCTTT,CASSAGTGQQNTEAFF
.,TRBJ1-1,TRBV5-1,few,TGCGCCAGCAGCTTGGAGACCCATACAGGGTTGAACACTGAAGCTTTCTTT,CASSLETHTGLNTEAFF
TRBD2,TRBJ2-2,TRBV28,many,TGTGCCAGCAGTTTTTTCGATGCGGGAGTTTGGACCGGGGAGCTGTTTTTT,CASSFFDAGVWTGELFF
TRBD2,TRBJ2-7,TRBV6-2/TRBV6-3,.,TGTGCCAGCAGCCTGGGACTAGACCGTAACGAGCAGTACTTC,CASSLGLDRNEQYF
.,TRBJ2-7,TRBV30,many,TGTGCCTGGAGTGTAGGGGGGAGCTCCTACGAGCAGTACTTC,CAWSVGGSSYEQYF
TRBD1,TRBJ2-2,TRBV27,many,TGTGCCAGCAGTTTAATTGACAGGGTGTCAACCGGGGAGCTGTTTTTT,CASSLIDRVSTGELFF
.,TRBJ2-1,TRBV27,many,TGTGCCAGCAGGTGGGTGGGGTCCTACAATGAGCAGTTCTTC,CASRWVGSYNEQFF
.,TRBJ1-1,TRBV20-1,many,TGCAGTGCACTTCAGGGGTCGAACACTGAAGCTTTCTTT,CSALQGSNTEAFF
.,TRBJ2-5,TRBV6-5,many,TGTGCCAGCAGTTACTCGGTTCCAGGTTACTCACCAGAGACCCAGTACTTC,CASSYSVPGYSPETQYF
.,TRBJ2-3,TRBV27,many,TGTGCCAGCAGTTTATCTGATGCGGAGGGGGATACGCAGTATTTT,CASSLSDAEGDTQYF
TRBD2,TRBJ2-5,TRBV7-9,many,TGTGCCAGCAGCGCCACTTCGGCGGGAGGTACCCAGTACTTC,CASSATSAGGTQYF
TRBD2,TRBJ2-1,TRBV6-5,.,TGTGCCAGCAGTTGGGCCGGGGGGTTTGACAATGAGCAGTTCTTC,CASSWAGGFDNEQFF
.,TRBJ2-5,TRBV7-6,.,TGCGCCAGCAGCCCCGGAGGGCCGTACCAAGAGACCCAGTACTTC,CASSPGGPYQETQYF
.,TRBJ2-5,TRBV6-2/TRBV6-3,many,TGTGCCAGCAGTTCCCCCTTACTGGTGAAAGGAGAGACCCAGTACTTC,CASSSPLLVKGETQYF
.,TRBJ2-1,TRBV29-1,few,TGCAGCGTCTCGTTCTTACTTGACTCCATCCACCTTAGCTCCTACAATGAGCAGTTCTTC,CSVSFLLDSIHLSSYNEQFF
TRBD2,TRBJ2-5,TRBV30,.,TGTGCCTGGAGGGGGACTAGCGGGAGGCACTTCCAAGAGACCCAGTACTTC,CAWRGTSGRHFQETQYF
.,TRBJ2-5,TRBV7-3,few,TGTGCCAGCAGCTTATGGGGGAGTCGCCAAGAGACCCAGTACTTC,CASSLWGSRQETQYF
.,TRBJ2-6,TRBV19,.,TGTGCCAGTGGTATCGGGACCTTTGCTGGGGCCAACGTCCTGACTTTC,CASGIGTFAGANVLTF
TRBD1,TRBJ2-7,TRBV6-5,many,TGTGCCAGCAGTTCCCGGGACAGGGGAAACCGCGAGCAGTACTTC,CASSSRDRGNREQYF
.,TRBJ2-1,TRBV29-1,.,TGCAGCGTTGTCCCACCGACAGGAGCCAATGAGCAGCTCTTC,CSVVPPTGANEQLF
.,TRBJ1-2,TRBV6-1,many,TGTGCCAGCGGGGGGGGCGTGATTTCTGGCTACACCTTC,CASGGGVISGYTF
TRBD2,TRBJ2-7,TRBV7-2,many,TGTGCCAGCAGCTTAGCGCCCCCTAGCGGACCCTACGAGCAGTACTTC,CASSLAPPSGPYEQYF
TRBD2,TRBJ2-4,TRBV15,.,TGTGCCACCAGCAGAGATAGTGTGGGGGGGAGCTTAGCCAAAAACATTCAGTACTTC,CATSRDSVGGSLAKNIQYF
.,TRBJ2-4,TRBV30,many,TGTGCCTGGAGTGTAGGGGACTTAGCCAAAAACATTCAGTACTTC,CAWSVGDLAKNIQYF
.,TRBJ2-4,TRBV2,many,TGTGCCAGCGAGGGGGGACCCGCGAGCACAGCCAAAAACATTCAGTACTTC,CASEGGPASTAKNIQYF
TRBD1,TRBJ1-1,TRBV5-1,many,TGCGCCAGCAGCTTGGCCGGGACAGGGCCAACCACTGAAGCTTTCTTT,CASSLAGTGPTTEAFF
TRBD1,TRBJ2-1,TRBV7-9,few,TGTGCCAGCAGCCTTGGGACAGGCAGCTCCTACAATGAGCAGTTCTTC,CASSLGTGSSYNEQFF
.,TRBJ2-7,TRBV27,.,TGTGCCAGCAGTCTCAGACGTAGCTCCTACGAGCGGTACTTC,CASSLRRSSYERYF
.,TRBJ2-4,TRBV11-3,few,TGTGCCAGCAGCCCTCTGGGAGCCGGGGTTGAAAACATTCAGTACTTC,CASSPLGAGVENIQYF
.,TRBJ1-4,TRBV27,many,TGTGCCAGCAGTTTTTGGGCAACTAATGAAAAACTGTTTTTT,CASSFWATNEKLFF
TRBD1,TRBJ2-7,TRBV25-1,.,TGTGCCAGCAGTGACAGGGGGTACTACGAGCAGTACTTC,CASSDRGYYEQYF
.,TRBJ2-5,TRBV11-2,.,TGTGCCAGCAGCTCCGCAGGCGCGGGGACCCAGTACTTC,CASSSAGAGTQYF
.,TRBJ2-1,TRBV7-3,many,TGTGCCAGCAGCTTAATTCTGGGTGATGAGCAGTTCTTC,CASSLILGDEQFF
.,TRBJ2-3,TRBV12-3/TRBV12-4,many,TGTGCCAGCAGGATGGGCAGGACAAGCACAGATACGCAGTATTTT,CASRMGRTSTDTQYF
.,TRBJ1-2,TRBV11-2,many,TGTGCCAGCAGCTTAGATGGGCAGGGCCCGTTAATTGGCTACACCTTC,CASSLDGQGPLIGYTF
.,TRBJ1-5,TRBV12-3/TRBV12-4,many,TGTGCCAGCAGTTCCGTGGGGGTGTATCAGCCCCAGCATTTT,CASSSVGVYQPQHF
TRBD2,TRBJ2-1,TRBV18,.,TGTGCCAGCTCCACAGGGACTAGCGGGAATAGTATTGAGCAGTTCTTC,CASSTGTSGNSIEQFF
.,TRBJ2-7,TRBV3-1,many,TGTGCCAGCAGCCGCAGCTGGGACGCCGGGGGCGAGCAGTACTTC,CASSRSWDAGGEQYF
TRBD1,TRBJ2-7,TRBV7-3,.,TGTGCCCCGGGACAGGGACCGTACGAGCAGTACTTC,CAPGQGPYEQYF
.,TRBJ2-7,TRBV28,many,TGTGCCAGCAGTCCACAGCGGATTCACGAGCAGTACTTC,CASSPQRIHEQYF
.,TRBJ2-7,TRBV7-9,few,TGTGCCAGCAGCTTAGGATCCGGGTTTGAGCAGTACTTC,CASSLGSGFEQYF
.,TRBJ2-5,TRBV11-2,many,TGTGCCAGCAGCCCTGGGGGTAGCGGCCAAGAGACCCAGTACTTC,CASSPGGSGQETQYF
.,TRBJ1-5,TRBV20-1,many,TGCAGTGCCGCTAAAGGCGCAGGTACCCCCCAGCATTTT,CSAAKGAGTPQHF
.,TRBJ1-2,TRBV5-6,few,TGTGCCAGCAGCCCTTGGTCGGACCGAAACTATGGCTACACCTTC,CASSPWSDRNYGYTF
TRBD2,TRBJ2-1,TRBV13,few,TGTGCCAGCAGCTTAGGAATATCGAGCGGGAGGGTAAACAATGAGCAGTTCTTC,CASSLGISSGRVNNEQFF
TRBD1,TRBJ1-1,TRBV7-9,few,TGTGCCAGCAGCGAGGGACAGGGGGGCCCTGAAGCTTTCTTT,CASSEGQGGPEAFF
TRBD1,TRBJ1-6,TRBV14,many,TGTGCCAGCAGCCACGGGAGGGACAGGACCAATTCACCCCTCCACTTT,CASSHGRDRTNSPLHF
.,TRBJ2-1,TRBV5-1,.,TGCGCCAGCAGAGGGGGGGGGGTTCCTTCTGCTTCCTACAATGAGCAGTTCTTC,CASRGGGVPSASYNEQFF
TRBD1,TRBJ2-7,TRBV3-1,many,TGTGCCAGCAGCCAAGATGGGACAGGGTACTACGAGCAGTACTTC,CASSQDGTGYYEQYF
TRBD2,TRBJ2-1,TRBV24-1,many,TGTGCCGCACCGACAGCGACTAGCGGGAGGGCCGGGGAGCAGTTCTTC,CAAPTATSGRAGEQFF
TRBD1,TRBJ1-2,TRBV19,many,TGTGCCAGTAGTATCGTAACAGGGGGTAACTATGGCTACACCTTC,CASSIVTGGNYGYTF
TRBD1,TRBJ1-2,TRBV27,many,TGTGCCAGCAGTCCTGGGACAGGGTCTGGCTACACCTTC,CASSPGTGSGYTF